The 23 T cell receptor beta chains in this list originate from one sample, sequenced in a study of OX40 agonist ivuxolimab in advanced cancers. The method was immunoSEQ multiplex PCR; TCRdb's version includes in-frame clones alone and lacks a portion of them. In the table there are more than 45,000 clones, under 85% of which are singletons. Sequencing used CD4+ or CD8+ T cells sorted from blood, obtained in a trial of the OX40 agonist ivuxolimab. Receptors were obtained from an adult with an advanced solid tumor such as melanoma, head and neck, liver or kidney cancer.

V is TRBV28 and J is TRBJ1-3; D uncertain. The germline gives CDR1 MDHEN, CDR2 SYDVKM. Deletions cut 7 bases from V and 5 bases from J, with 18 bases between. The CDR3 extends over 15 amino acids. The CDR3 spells CASTPAGGRRNTIYF. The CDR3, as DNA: TGTGCCAGCACCCCGGCGGGCGGACGTCGAAACACCATATATTTT.

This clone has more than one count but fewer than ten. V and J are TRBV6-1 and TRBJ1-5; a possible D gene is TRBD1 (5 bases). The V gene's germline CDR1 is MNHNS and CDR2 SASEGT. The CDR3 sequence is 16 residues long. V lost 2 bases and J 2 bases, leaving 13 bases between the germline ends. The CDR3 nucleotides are TGTGCCAGCAGTGAACTTCAGGGTTATGGCAATCAGCCCCAGCATTTT. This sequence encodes CASSELQGYGNQPQHF.

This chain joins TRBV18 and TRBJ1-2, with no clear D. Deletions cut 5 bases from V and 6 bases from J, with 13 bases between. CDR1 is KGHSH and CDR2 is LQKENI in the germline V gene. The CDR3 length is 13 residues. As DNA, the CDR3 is TGTGCCAGCTCATCGCGGACTGGGAATGGCTACACCTTC. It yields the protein CASSSRTGNGYTF.

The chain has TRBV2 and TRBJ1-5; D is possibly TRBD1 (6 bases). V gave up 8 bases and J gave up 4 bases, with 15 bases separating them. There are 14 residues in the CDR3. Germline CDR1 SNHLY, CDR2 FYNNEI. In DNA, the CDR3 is TGTGCCAGCGGTCGGCGAGGGGGAAATCAGCCCCAGCATTTT. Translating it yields CASGRRGGNQPQHF.

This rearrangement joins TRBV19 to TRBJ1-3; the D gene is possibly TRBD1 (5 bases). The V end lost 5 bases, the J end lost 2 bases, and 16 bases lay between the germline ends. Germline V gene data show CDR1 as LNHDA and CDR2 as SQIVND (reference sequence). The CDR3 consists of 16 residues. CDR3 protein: CASSYRNSEPGNTIYF. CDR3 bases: TGTGCCAGTAGTTACAGGAATTCTGAACCTGGAAACACCATATATTTT.

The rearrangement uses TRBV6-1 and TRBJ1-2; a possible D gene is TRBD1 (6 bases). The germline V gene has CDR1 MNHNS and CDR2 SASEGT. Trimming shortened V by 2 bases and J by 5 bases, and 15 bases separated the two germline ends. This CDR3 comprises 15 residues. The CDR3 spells CASSERKGHPYGYTF. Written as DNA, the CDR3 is TGTGCCAGCAGTGAAAGGAAGGGACACCCATATGGCTACACCTTC.

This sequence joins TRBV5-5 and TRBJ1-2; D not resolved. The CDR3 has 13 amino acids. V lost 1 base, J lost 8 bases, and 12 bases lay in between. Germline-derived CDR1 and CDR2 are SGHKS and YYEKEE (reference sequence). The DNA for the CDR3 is TGTGCCAGCAGCTTGTCCCATCCGTCGGGCTACACCTTC. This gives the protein CASSLSHPSGYTF.

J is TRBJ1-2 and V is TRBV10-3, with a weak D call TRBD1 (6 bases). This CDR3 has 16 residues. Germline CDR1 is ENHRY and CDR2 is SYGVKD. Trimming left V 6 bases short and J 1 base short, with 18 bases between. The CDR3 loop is CAIRKTGSGLNYGYTF. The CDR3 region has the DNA TGTGCCATCAGAAAAACAGGGTCCGGACTTAACTATGGCTACACCTTC.

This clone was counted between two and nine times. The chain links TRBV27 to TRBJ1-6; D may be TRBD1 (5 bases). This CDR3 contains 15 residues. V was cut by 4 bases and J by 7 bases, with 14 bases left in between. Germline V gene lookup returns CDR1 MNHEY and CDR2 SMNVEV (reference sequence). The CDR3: CASSSGRWKNSPLHF. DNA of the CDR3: TGTGCCAGCAGTTCGGGGCGTTGGAAAAATTCACCCCTCCACTTT.

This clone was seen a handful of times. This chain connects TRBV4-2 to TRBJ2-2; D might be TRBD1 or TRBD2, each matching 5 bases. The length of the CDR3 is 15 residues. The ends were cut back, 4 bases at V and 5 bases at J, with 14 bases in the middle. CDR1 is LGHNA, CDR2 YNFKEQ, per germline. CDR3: CASSLGRAVTGELFF. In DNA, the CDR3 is TGTGCCAGCAGCCTGGGGCGGGCGGTTACCGGGGAGCTGTTTTTT.

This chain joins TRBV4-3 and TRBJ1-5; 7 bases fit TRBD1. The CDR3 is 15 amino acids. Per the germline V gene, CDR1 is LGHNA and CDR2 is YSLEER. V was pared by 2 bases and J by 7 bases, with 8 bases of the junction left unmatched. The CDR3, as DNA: TGCGCCAGCAGCCAAAGTAGGGGGCCTTCCCAGCCCCAGCATTTT. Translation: CASSQSRGPSQPQHF.

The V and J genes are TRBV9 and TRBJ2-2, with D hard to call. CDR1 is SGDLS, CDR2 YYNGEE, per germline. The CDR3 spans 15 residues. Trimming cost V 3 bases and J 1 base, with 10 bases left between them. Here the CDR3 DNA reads TGTGCCAGCAGCGCCCTATGGGGGAACACCGGGGAGCTGTTTTTT. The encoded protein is CASSALWGNTGELFF.

CDR3 sequence (DNA): TGTGCCAGCAGCCAAGACGGGACTAGCAACGACAATGAGCAGTTCTTC. It specifies CASSQDGTSNDNEQFF. The V call is TRBV4-2, the J call TRBJ2-1, with 9 bases matching TRBD2. CDR1 is LGHNA and CDR2 is YNFKEQ in the germline V gene. J gave up 5 bases and V 0 bases, and 5 bases lay outside the gene matches. The CDR3 runs 16 residues.

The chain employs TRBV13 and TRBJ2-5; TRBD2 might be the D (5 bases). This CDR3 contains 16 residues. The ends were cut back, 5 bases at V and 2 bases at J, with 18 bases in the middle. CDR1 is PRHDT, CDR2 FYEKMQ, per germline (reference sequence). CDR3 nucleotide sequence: TGTGCCAGCAGCGCCCGGAGGATAGCGTCACAAGAGACCCAGTACTTC. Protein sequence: CASSARRIASQETQYF.

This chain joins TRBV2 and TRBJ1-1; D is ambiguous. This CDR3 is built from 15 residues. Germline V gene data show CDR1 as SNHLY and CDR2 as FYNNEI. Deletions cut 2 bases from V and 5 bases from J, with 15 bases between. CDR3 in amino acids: CASSEFLGGVTEAFF. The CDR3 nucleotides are TGTGCCAGCAGTGAATTTCTAGGTGGGGTTACTGAAGCTTTCTTT. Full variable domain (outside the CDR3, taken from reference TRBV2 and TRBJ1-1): EPEVTQTPSHQVTQMGQEVILRCVPISNHLYFYWYRQILGQKVEFLVSFYNNEISEKSEIFDDQFSVERPDGSNFTLKIRSTKLEDSAMYFCASSEFLGGVTEAFFGQGTRLTVV.

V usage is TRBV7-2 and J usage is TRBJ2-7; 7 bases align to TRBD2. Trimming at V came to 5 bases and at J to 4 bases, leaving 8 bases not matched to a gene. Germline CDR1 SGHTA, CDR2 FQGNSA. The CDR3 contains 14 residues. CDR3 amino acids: CASSPAGLQYEQYF. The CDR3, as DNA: TGTGCCAGCAGCCCTGCGGGACTACAATACGAGCAGTACTTC.

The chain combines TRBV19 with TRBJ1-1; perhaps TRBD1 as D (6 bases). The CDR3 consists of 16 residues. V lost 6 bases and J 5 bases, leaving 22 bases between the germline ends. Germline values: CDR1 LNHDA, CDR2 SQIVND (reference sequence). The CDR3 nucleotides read TGTGCCAGTAGCCCGGGGGGGGCACGTGTGGGAACTGAAGCTTTCTTT. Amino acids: CASSPGGARVGTEAFF.

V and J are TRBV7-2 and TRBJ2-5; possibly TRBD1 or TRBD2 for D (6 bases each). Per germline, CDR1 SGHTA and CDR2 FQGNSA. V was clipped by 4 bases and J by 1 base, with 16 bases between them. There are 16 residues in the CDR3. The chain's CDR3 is CASSSNGGPLQETQYF. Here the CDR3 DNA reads TGTGCCAGCAGCTCAAACGGGGGCCCCCTCCAAGAGACCCAGTACTTC.

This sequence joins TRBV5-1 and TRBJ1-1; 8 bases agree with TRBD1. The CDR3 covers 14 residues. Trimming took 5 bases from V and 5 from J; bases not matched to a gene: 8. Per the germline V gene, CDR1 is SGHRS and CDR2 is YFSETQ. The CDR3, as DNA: TGCGCCAGCAGGCAGGGGGCGTCGTTGACTGAAGCTTTCTTT. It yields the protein CASRQGASLTEAFF.

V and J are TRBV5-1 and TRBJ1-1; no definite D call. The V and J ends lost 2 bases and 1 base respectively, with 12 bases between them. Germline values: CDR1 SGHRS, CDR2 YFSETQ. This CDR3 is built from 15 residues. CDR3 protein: CASSFVPGPNTEAFF. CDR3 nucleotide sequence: TGCGCCAGCAGCTTCGTTCCGGGCCCGAACACTGAAGCTTTCTTT.

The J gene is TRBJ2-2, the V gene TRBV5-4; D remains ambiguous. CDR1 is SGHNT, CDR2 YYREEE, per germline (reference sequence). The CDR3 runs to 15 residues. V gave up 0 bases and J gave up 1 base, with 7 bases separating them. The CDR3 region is CASSLDFKNTGELFF. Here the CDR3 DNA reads TGTGCCAGCAGCTTGGACTTCAAGAACACCGGGGAGCTGTTTTTT.

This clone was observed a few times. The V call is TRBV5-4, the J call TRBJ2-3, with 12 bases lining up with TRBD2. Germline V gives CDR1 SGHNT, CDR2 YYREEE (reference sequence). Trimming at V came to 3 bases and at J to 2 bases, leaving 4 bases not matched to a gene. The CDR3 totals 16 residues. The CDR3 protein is CASSWGLAGTTDTQYF. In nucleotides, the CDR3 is TGTGCCAGCAGCTGGGGACTAGCGGGTACCACAGATACGCAGTATTTT.

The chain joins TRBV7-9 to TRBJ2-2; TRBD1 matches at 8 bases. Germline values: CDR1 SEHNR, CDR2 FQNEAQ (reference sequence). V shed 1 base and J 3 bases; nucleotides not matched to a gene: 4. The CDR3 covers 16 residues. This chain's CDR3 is CASSLDDRGDTGELFF. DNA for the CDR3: TGTGCCAGCAGCTTAGATGACAGGGGTGACACCGGGGAGCTGTTTTTT.